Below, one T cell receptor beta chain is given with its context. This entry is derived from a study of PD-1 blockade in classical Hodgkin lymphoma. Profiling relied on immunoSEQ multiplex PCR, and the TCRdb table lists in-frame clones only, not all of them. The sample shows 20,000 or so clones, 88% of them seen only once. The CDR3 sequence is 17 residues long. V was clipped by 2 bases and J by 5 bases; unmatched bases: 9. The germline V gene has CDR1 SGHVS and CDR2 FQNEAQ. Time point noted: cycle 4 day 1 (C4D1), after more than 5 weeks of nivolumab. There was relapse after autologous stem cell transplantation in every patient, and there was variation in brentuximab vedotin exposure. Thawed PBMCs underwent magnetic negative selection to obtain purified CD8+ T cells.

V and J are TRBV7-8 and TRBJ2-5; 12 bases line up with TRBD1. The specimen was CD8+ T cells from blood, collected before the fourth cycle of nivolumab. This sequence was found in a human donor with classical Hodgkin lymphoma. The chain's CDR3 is CASSLPKRGTGGETQYF. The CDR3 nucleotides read TGTGCCAGCAGCTTACCCAAGCGCGGGACAGGGGGCGAGACCCAGTACTTC.